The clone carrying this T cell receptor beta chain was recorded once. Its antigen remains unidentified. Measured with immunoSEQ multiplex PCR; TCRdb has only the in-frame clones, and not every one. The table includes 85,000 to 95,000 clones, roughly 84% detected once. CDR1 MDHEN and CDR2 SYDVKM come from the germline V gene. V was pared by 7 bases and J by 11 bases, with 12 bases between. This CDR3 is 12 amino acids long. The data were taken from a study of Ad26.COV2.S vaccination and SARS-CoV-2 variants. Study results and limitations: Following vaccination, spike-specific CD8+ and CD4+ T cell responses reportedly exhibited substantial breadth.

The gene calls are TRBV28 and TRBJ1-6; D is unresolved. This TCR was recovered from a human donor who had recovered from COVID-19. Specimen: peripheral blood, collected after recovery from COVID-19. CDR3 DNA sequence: TGTGCCAGCAACACGGGTAGAGCACCCCTCCACTTT. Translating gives CASNTGRAPLHF.